Listed below are T cell receptor beta chains from one sample, sequenced in a study of blood T cell repertoires in COVID-19. Clones were read by immunoSEQ multiplex PCR, and TCRdb kept only the in-frame ones, dropping some. Altogether approximately 60,000 clones are present, about 81% being singletons, with the ten largest covering about 20%. The sample comprised peripheral blood. Every receptor here comes from a woman aged 55-69 years with acute or convalescent COVID-19. The CDR3 runs from the conserved cysteine through the conserved F or W. The order of the fields is clone size, V gene, J gene, D gene, CDR3 protein, CDR3 DNA. A D gene is named only where the DNA matches it firmly. Rows give clone size only sometimes, using once, few, many, or a class for an expanded clone.

-	TRBV19	TRBJ1-5	-	CASSIGTGLYSNQPQHF	TGTGCCAGTAGTATAGGCACAGGCCTCTATAGCAATCAGCCCCAGCATTTT
-	TRBV5-4	TRBJ1-2	-	CASSLGILGVSNYGYTF	TGTGCCAGCAGCTTGGGAATTTTAGGGGTTTCCAACTATGGCTACACCTTC
once	TRBV7-3	TRBJ1-2	-	CASSLEGGYGYTF	TGTGCCAGCAGCTTAGAGGGAGGCTATGGCTACACCTTC
-	TRBV2	TRBJ1-4	TRBD1	CASMGQYTPNEKLFF	TGTGCCAGTATGGGACAGTATACCCCTAATGAAAAACTGTTTTTT
-	TRBV7-6	TRBJ1-4	TRBD1	CASSAQTGGGEKLFF	TGTGCCAGCAGCGCCCAGACAGGGGGCGGTGAAAAACTGTTTTTT
-	TRBV12-3/TRBV12-4	TRBJ1-5	-	CASSSRYQPQHF	TGTGCCAGCAGTTCTAGGTATCAGCCCCAGCATTTT
-	TRBV6-5	TRBJ1-5	-	CASSWGDPGGNQPQHF	TGTGCCAGCAGTTGGGGGGATCCAGGTGGCAATCAGCCCCAGCATTTT
-	TRBV11-2	TRBJ1-1	TRBD1	CASSFLGTGISRAEAFF	TGTGCCAGCAGCTTCTTGGGGACAGGGATCTCTCGTGCTGAAGCTTTCTTT
-	TRBV2	TRBJ2-7	-	CASSREGVRNEQYF	TGTGCCAGCAGCCGTGAGGGGGTTCGGAACGAGCAGTACTTC
-	TRBV5-6	TRBJ2-1	TRBD2	CASIRLAGVYNEQFF	TGTGCCAGCATCCGACTAGCGGGTGTATACAATGAGCAGTTCTTC
once	TRBV4-1	TRBJ1-2	-	CASSRIDRDTKRGYTF	TGCGCCAGCAGCCGCATTGACCGGGACACCAAACGGGGCTACACCTTC
-	TRBV20-1	TRBJ2-7	-	CSASGIYEQYF	TGCAGTGCTAGCGGGATCTACGAGCAGTACTTC
-	TRBV27	TRBJ2-7	TRBD1	CASSSIRDRDNEQYF	TGTGCCAGCAGTTCAATCCGGGACAGGGATAATGAGCAGTACTTC
once	TRBV2	TRBJ1-2	TRBD1	CASSRGLGYTF	TGTGCCAGCAGCAGGGGGCTCGGCTACACCTTC
few	TRBV2	TRBJ1-6	-	CASSAYRISSYNSPLHF	TGTGCCAGCAGTGCTTACAGGATCAGCTCCTATAATTCACCCCTCCACTTT
-	TRBV7-2	TRBJ1-2	TRBD1	CASSALRQGDGYTF	TGTGCCAGCAGCGCCCTCCGACAGGGGGATGGCTACACCTTC
-	TRBV7-8	TRBJ2-6	-	CASSPYHGANVLTF	TGTGCCAGCAGCCCCTATCACGGGGCCAACGTCCTGACTTTC
-	TRBV10-3	TRBJ1-2	TRBD1	CAITSGGIYYGYTF	TGTGCCATCACCTCAGGGGGGATCTACTATGGCTACACCTTC
-	TRBV24-1	TRBJ1-1	TRBD1	CATSDPKGANTEAFF	TGTGCCACCAGTGATCCGAAGGGGGCGAACACTGAAGCTTTCTTT
-	TRBV5-4	TRBJ2-3	TRBD1	CASSLPGQGTDTQYF	TGTGCCAGCAGCTTGCCGGGACAGGGAACAGATACGCAGTATTTT
-	TRBV18	TRBJ2-1	-	CASSQRIEQFF	TGTGCCAGCTCACAGAGGATTGAGCAGTTCTTC
-	TRBV2	TRBJ1-3	-	CASSEMGRNTIYF	TGTGCCAGCAGTGAGATGGGCCGTAACACCATATATTTT
-	TRBV7-2	TRBJ1-1	-	CASSSGLGNTEAFF	TGTGCCAGCAGTTCAGGGCTCGGGAACACTGAAGCTTTCTTT
-	TRBV11-2	TRBJ1-3	-	CASSLRTPAGNTIYF	TGTGCCAGCAGCTTAAGGACTCCGGCTGGAAACACCATATATTTT
-	TRBV18	TRBJ1-6	-	CASSRLDSYNSPLHF	TGTGCCAGCTCACGGCTGGACAGTTATAATTCACCCCTCCACTTT
-	TRBV6-5	TRBJ2-1	TRBD2	CASSYWGLEYEQFF	TGTGCCAGCAGTTACTGGGGACTAGAATATGAGCAGTTCTTC
once	TRBV30	TRBJ2-2	TRBD2	CAWGGLATGELFF	TGTGCCTGGGGCGGACTAGCCACCGGGGAGCTGTTTTTT